The 25 T cell receptor beta chains below were found in one sample sequenced in a study of cytotoxic CD8 clonotypes in ibrutinib-treated CLL. Sequencing used immunoSEQ multiplex PCR; TCRdb keeps in-frame clones, though not all of them. This sample yields some 300,000 clones, of which around four fifths are seen a single time; about 6.7% belongs to the top ten. The sample in question was PBMCs, obtained before ibrutinib treatment. Receptor source: a human donor with chronic lymphocytic leukemia.

The chain combines TRBV2 with TRBJ1-3; a weak D match, TRBD1 (5 bases). Germline CDR1 is SNHLY and CDR2 is FYNNEI. The V end was cut by 3 bases, the J end by 4 bases, with 10 bases between. The CDR3 is 14 residues long. The CDR3, as DNA: TGTGCCAGCAGTGATTGGGACGCCGGAAACACCATATATTTT. Protein sequence: CASSDWDAGNTIYF.

The rearrangement links TRBV4-3 to TRBJ2-1; no clear D. This CDR3 comprises 13 residues. V was clipped by 3 bases and J by 10 bases, with 13 bases between them. Germline V gene sequence: CDR1 LGHNA, CDR2 YSLEER. CDR3: CASSQEELYEQFF. For the CDR3, the DNA is TGCGCCAGCAGCCAGGAAGAATTATACGAGCAGTTCTTC.

The chain combines TRBV12-5 with TRBJ1-5, with D hard to call. Germline V gives CDR1 LGHNT, CDR2 FRNRAP. The CDR3 length is 12 residues. Trimming shortened V by 5 bases and J by 5 bases, and 7 bases separated the two germline ends. CDR3 DNA sequence: TGTGCTAGTGGTCCCTCGGATCAGCCCCAGCATTTT. Its translation is CASGPSDQPQHF.

This sequence joins TRBV11-2 and TRBJ2-7, with D possibly TRBD1 on 6 matching bases. CDR1 and CDR2 from the germline V gene are SGHAT and FQNNGV. V was shortened by 4 bases and J by 4 bases, with 14 bases between the two germline ends. CDR3 length: 14 residues. CDR3 protein: CASSSFGGRYEQYF. CDR3 nucleotide sequence: TGTGCCAGCAGCTCCTTTGGGGGCCGGTACGAGCAGTACTTC.

The rearrangement uses TRBV5-6 and TRBJ1-4; D is possibly TRBD1 (6 bases). Trimming removed 0 bases from V and 7 bases from J, with 7 bases in between. This CDR3 comprises 13 residues. Germline V CDR1 and CDR2: SGHDT, YYEEEE. The CDR3 nucleotides are TGTGCCAGCAGCTTGGACAGGGTTGAAAAACTGTTTTTT. This codes for CASSLDRVEKLFF.

The V call is TRBV4-3, the J call TRBJ2-1; TRBD2 aligns across 8 bases. This CDR3 is 17 amino acids long. V dropped 2 bases and J dropped 8; count of bases not matched to a gene: 14. In germline, CDR1 is LGHNA, CDR2 YSLEER. The DNA for the CDR3 is TGCGCCAGCAGCCAACTCCGGGACACTGCGGGAGGCGATGAGCAGTTCTTC. It yields the protein CASSQLRDTAGGDEQFF.

The chain has TRBV6-5 and TRBJ1-2, with D possibly TRBD1 on 6 matching bases. This CDR3 contains 13 residues. The germline V gene has CDR1 MNHEY and CDR2 SVGAGI. The V end lost 6 bases, the J end lost 7 bases, and 15 bases lay between the germline ends. CDR3 sequence reads: CASREQGSRGYTF. CDR3 in DNA: TGTGCCAGCAGAGAACAGGGAAGTCGTGGCTACACCTTC.

V is TRBV5-6 and J is TRBJ2-1; D uncertain. CDR1 is SGHDT and CDR2 is YYEEEE in the germline V gene. Trimming shortened V by 3 bases and J by 0 bases, and 16 bases separated the two germline ends. The CDR3 has 17 amino acids. The CDR3, as DNA: TGTGCCAGCAGCTACTTACGGACGGCGAGCTCCTACAATGAGCAGTTCTTC. Its translation is CASSYLRTASSYNEQFF.

The rearrangement links TRBV30 to TRBJ1-2; a possible D gene is TRBD1 (5 bases). CDR1 is GTSNPN, CDR2 SVGIG, per germline (reference sequence). The CDR3 contains 18 residues. Trimming shortened V by 0 bases and J by 4 bases, and 24 bases separated the two germline ends. CDR3 region: CAWSVNPGQQPFGYGYTF. CDR3 sequence (DNA): TGTGCCTGGAGTGTAAACCCGGGGCAGCAACCTTTTGGCTATGGCTACACCTTC.

V usage is TRBV5-4 and J usage is TRBJ2-1; 7 nucleotides match TRBD2. This CDR3 spans 15 amino acids. The V gene end was trimmed by 0 bases and the J gene end by 4 bases; junction bases not matched to a gene: 4. CDR1 is SGHNT, CDR2 YYREEE, per germline (reference sequence). The CDR3 region has the DNA TGTGCCAGCAGCTTGGCTCTAGCGGAATACAATGAGCAGTTCTTC. Translation gives CASSLALAEYNEQFF.

The chain recombines TRBV19 with TRBJ2-1, with TRBD1 as a possible D gene (6 bases). Trimming cost V 6 bases and J 6 bases, with 21 bases left between them. CDR3 length: 16 residues. Germline V lookup: CDR1 LNHDA, CDR2 SQIVND (reference sequence). CDR3 region: CASRSLQGFFVNEQFF. For the CDR3, the DNA is TGTGCCAGTAGGTCTCTCCAGGGGTTTTTTGTCAATGAGCAGTTCTTC.

CDR3 sequence reads: CASSPVAGFTDTQYF. CDR3 DNA sequence: TGTGCCAGCAGCCCGGTAGCGGGATTCACAGATACGCAGTATTTT. The J gene is TRBJ2-3, the V gene TRBV7-8, with 8 bases fitting TRBD2. Germline loops: CDR1 SGHVS, CDR2 FQNEAQ. Germline trimming cut 5 bases from V and 2 bases from J; bases unmatched to any gene: 6. This CDR3 has 15 residues.

This chain links TRBV25-1 with TRBJ2-1, with TRBD1 matching over 9 bases. V lost 8 bases to trimming and J lost 14 bases; unmatched junction nucleotides: 10. The CDR3 totals 12 residues. Germline values: CDR1 MGHDK, CDR2 SYGVNS. CDR3 loop: CASAWGGDREFF. CDR3 in DNA: TGTGCCAGCGCCTGGGGGGGGGACAGGGAGTTCTTC.

V usage is TRBV5-4 and J usage is TRBJ2-1; TRBD2 agrees at 9 bases. The CDR3 covers 17 residues. V dropped 0 bases and J dropped 8; count of bases not matched to a gene: 12. The V gene's germline CDR1 is SGHNT and CDR2 YYREEE (reference sequence). CDR3 in amino acids: CASSLGLAGVSGDEQFF. CDR3 sequence (DNA): TGTGCCAGCAGCTTGGGATTAGCGGGAGTGTCTGGCGATGAGCAGTTCTTC.

This sequence joins TRBV5-4 and TRBJ2-3, with 11 bases aligning to TRBD2. From germline, CDR1 is SGHNT and CDR2 YYREEE (reference sequence). J gave up 0 bases and V 1 base, and 4 bases lay outside the gene matches. The CDR3 has 17 amino acids. As DNA, the CDR3 is TGTGCCAGCAGCTTGTTCCTAGCGGGAGGTAGCACAGATACGCAGTATTTT. Amino acids: CASSLFLAGGSTDTQYF.

The V gene is TRBV4-3, the J gene TRBJ2-7; a weak D match, TRBD1 (6 bases). Trimming shortened V by 1 base and J by 2 bases, and 12 bases separated the two germline ends. The germline CDR1 and CDR2 sequences are LGHNA and YSLEER. The CDR3 has 15 residues. The CDR3 sequence: CASSQVWTATYEQYF. CDR3 DNA sequence: TGCGCCAGCAGCCAAGTCTGGACAGCAACCTACGAGCAGTACTTC.

This clone was observed once. V and J are TRBV10-3 and TRBJ2-7, with 9 bases matching TRBD1. V was clipped by 3 bases and J by 5 bases; unmatched bases: 5. Germline V gene sequence: CDR1 ENHRY, CDR2 SYGVKD. The length of the CDR3 is 14 residues. CDR3 sequence reads: CAISDRDRDNEQYF. DNA for the CDR3: TGTGCCATCAGTGACCGGGACAGGGACAACGAGCAGTACTTC.

This chain joins TRBV20-1 and TRBJ2-3; perhaps TRBD2 as D (5 bases). Trimming cost V 7 bases and J 4 bases, with 6 bases left between them. CDR3 length equals 10 residues. Germline CDR1 DFQATT, CDR2 SNEGSKA (reference sequence). The CDR3 loop is CSVGADTQYF. Written as DNA, the CDR3 is TGCAGTGTGGGAGCAGATACGCAGTATTTT.

The CDR3 loop is CASSLAAVAGSEQFF. The DNA for the CDR3 is TGCGCCAGCAGCTTGGCCGCGGTAGCGGGGTCTGAGCAGTTCTTC. This chain connects TRBV5-1 to TRBJ2-1, with TRBD2 matching over 8 bases. In germline, CDR1 is SGHRS, CDR2 YFSETQ. This CDR3 is 15 amino acids long. J lost 9 bases, V lost 0 bases, and 8 bases had no gene match. The full variable domain, its missing parts supplied by reference TRBV5-1 and TRBJ2-1, is KAGVTQTPRYLIKTRGQQVTLSCSPISGHRSVSWYQQTPGQGLQFLFEYFSETQRNKGNFPGRFSGRQFSNSRSEMNVSTLELGDSALYLCASSLAAVAGSEQFFGPGTRLTVL.

As DNA, the CDR3 is TGCGCCAGCAGCTTGGCTAGCGGGATCGACTACGAGCAGTACTTC. Protein: CASSLASGIDYEQYF. The V gene is TRBV5-1, the J gene TRBJ2-7, with 9 positions matching TRBD2. Per the germline V gene, CDR1 is SGHRS and CDR2 is YFSETQ. With 0 bases clipped from V and 3 bases from J, the junction kept 4 bases outside the gene matches. The CDR3 is made up of 15 amino acids.

This chain links TRBV7-8 with TRBJ2-7; possible D gene TRBD1, 5 bases. Germline CDR1 SGHVS, CDR2 FQNEAQ. The CDR3 has 15 amino acids. Trimming pared 3 bases from V and 3 bases from J, leaving 15 bases between. The CDR3 sequence is CASSFIRDPNYEQYF. In nucleotides, the CDR3 is TGTGCCAGCAGCTTTATCAGGGATCCCAACTACGAGCAGTACTTC. The full variable domain, completed using reference TRBV7-8 and TRBJ2-7, is GAGVSQSPRYKVAKRGQDVALRCDPISGHVSLFWYQQALGQGPEFLTYFQNEAQLDKSGLPSDRFFAERPEGSVSTLKIQRTQQEDSAVYLCASSFIRDPNYEQYFGPGTRLTVT.

V usage is TRBV27 and J usage is TRBJ1-1; no definite D call. Germline CDR1 is MNHEY and CDR2 is SMNVEV (reference sequence). CDR3 length: 13 amino acids. The germline V and J ends were trimmed by 2 bases and 11 bases, with 15 bases remaining between them. The CDR3 DNA reads as TGTGCCAGCAGTTTAGGCGTGACATCGTCTGCTTTCTTT. Translated: CASSLGVTSSAFF.

V is TRBV5-6 and J is TRBJ2-5; 7 bases fit TRBD1. Trimming cost V 4 bases and J 1 base; bases outside gene matches: 4. This CDR3 comprises 14 residues. From germline, CDR1 is SGHDT and CDR2 YYEEEE. CDR3 coding DNA: TGTGCCAGCAGCCTGGGACAGACCCAAGAGACCCAGTACTTC. Translating it yields CASSLGQTQETQYF. Together with reference TRBV5-6 and TRBJ2-5, the CDR3 gives the full variable domain: DAGVTQSPTHLIKTRGQQVTLRCSPKSGHDTVSWYQQALGQGPQFIFQYYEEEERQRGNFPDRFSGHQFPNYSSELNVNALLLGDSALYLCASSLGQTQETQYFGPGTRLLVL.

The rearrangement joins TRBV19 to TRBJ2-1; 7 nucleotides line up with TRBD2. After removal of 3 bases from V and 8 bases from J, the junction contained 4 bases not matched to a gene. The CDR3 consists of 13 residues. Germline V gene sequence: CDR1 LNHDA, CDR2 SQIVND (reference sequence). The CDR3 protein is CASSILAADEQFF. The CDR3 DNA reads as TGTGCCAGTAGTATTCTAGCGGCGGATGAGCAGTTCTTC.

This clone was counted a few times. Written as DNA, the CDR3 is TGTGCCAGCTCCCGGATTGGGGCAGATACGCAGTATTTT. Encoded protein: CASSRIGADTQYF. The chain couples TRBV27 to TRBJ2-3; D remains ambiguous. Germline V CDR1 and CDR2: MNHEY, SMNVEV (reference sequence). The CDR3 is made up of 13 amino acids. Trimming took 8 bases from V and 4 from J, leaving 13 bases between them.